The 20 T cell receptor beta chains in this list originate from one sample, sequenced in a study of cytomegalovirus exposure and HLA in healthy donors. Researchers ran the PCR with 60 Vbeta and 13 Jbeta primers. Produced via immunoSEQ multiplex PCR; TCRdb's table is partial and in-frame only. The sample carries roughly 100,000 clones, about an eighth recorded once. The sequencing sample was made of PBMCs. The receptors here all came from a man aged 35 to 55 in good health and CMV-seropositive.

The chain couples TRBV6-5 to TRBJ1-1; D is undetermined. The CDR3 is 13 amino acids. The V gene's germline CDR1 is MNHEY and CDR2 SVGAGI. V gave up 2 bases and J gave up 0 bases, with 4 bases separating them. CDR3 sequence reads: CASSYIMNTEAFF. CDR3 sequence (DNA): TGTGCCAGCAGTTACATAATGAACACTGAAGCTTTCTTT.

The sample holds a few counts of this clone. This chain links TRBV10-3 with TRBJ2-3, with 7 bases lining up with TRBD2. The germline V gene has CDR1 ENHRY and CDR2 SYGVKD. Losses at the gene ends were 0 bases for V and 0 bases for J; bases not matched to a gene: 3. This CDR3 region has 16 residues. The DNA for the CDR3 is TGTGCCATCAGTGAGTCCAGCGGGGCCAGCACAGATACGCAGTATTTT. Translation gives CAISESSGASTDTQYF.

This chain uses TRBV5-1 with TRBJ2-5; 7 bases match TRBD1. Germline V lookup: CDR1 SGHRS, CDR2 YFSETQ. The CDR3 has 16 amino acids. Trimming took 2 bases from V and 5 from J; bases not matched to a gene: 12. The CDR3 sequence is CASSFRFSGTEETQYF. DNA for the CDR3: TGCGCCAGCAGCTTCCGTTTTTCCGGGACAGAGGAGACCCAGTACTTC.

This clone has just a few counts. The J gene is TRBJ2-3, the V gene TRBV5-4, with D maybe TRBD1 (5 bases). The CDR3 totals 13 residues. Trimming pared 4 bases from V and 3 bases from J, leaving 9 bases between. Per the germline V gene, CDR1 is SGHNT and CDR2 is YYREEE (reference sequence). The CDR3 here is CASSPPGTDTQYF. The CDR3 DNA sequence: TGTGCCAGCAGCCCCCCAGGGACAGATACGCAGTATTTT. The variable domain in full, with the rest retrieved from reference TRBV5-4 and TRBJ2-3, is ETGVTQSPTHLIKTRGQQVTLRCSSQSGHNTVSWYQQALGQGPQFIFQYYREEENGRGNFPPRFSGLQFPNYSSELNVNALELDDSALYLCASSPPGTDTQYFGPGTRLTVL.

This clone was counted a few times. This chain connects TRBV4-3 to TRBJ2-3, with TRBD2 matching 9 bases. CDR3 size: 15 residues. CDR1 and CDR2 from the germline V gene are LGHNA and YSLEER. J was trimmed by 6 bases and V by 1 base; bases with no gene match: 5. This chain's CDR3 is CASSQGAGGADTQYF. CDR3 DNA sequence: TGCGCCAGCAGCCAAGGGGCGGGAGGGGCGGATACGCAGTATTTT.

This clone was seen only a few times. V usage is TRBV7-2 and J usage is TRBJ2-5; 9 bases agree with TRBD1. V gave up 2 bases and J gave up 5 bases; unmatched junction bases: 12. CDR1 SGHTA and CDR2 FQGNSA come from the germline V gene. The CDR3 sequence is 17 residues long. Written as DNA, the CDR3 is TGTGCCAGCAGCTTAAGAATTGGGACAGGGCCTTTGGAGACCCAGTACTTC. It specifies CASSLRIGTGPLETQYF.

This sequence joins TRBV6-5 and TRBJ2-6, with no clear D. CDR1 is MNHEY, CDR2 SVGAGI, per germline. Trimming removed 0 bases from V and 4 bases from J, with 7 bases in between. The CDR3 has 15 residues. The CDR3 sequence is CASSYSIRGANVLTF. CDR3 nucleotide sequence: TGTGCCAGCAGTTACTCTATCAGGGGGGCCAACGTCCTGACTTTC.

The chain recombines TRBV6-1 with TRBJ2-3; D is possibly TRBD2 (6 bases). V lost 9 bases, J lost 6 bases, and 19 bases lay in between. Germline V CDR1 and CDR2: MNHNS, SASEGT. The CDR3 is made up of 14 amino acids. Here the CDR3 DNA reads TGTGCCAGTAAGGAGATCATGGCGGGGGATACGCAGTATTTT. Encoded protein: CASKEIMAGDTQYF.

Of note for this clone: Mismatch with germline at one junction end may stem from a read error. The chain has TRBV2 and TRBJ1-2; the D gene is possibly TRBD1 (6 bases). The CDR3 has 11 residues. The germline gives CDR1 SNHLY, CDR2 FYNNEI. CDR3 DNA sequence: TGCAGCAGGGGAGCCAGCTATGGCTACACCTTC. Translated, it gives CSRGASYGYTF.

The V call is TRBV7-9, the J call TRBJ2-2; perhaps TRBD2 as D (5 bases). Germline V gene lookup returns CDR1 SEHNR and CDR2 FQNEAQ (reference sequence). V lost 10 bases and J 1 base, leaving 19 bases between the germline ends. The CDR3 is made up of 16 amino acids. DNA of the CDR3: TGTGCCACCACGGCCATTTTAGGAGGGAACACCGGGGAGCTGTTTTTT. Its translation is CATTAILGGNTGELFF. Variable domain in full (rest from reference TRBV7-9 and TRBJ2-2): DTGVSQNPRHKITKRGQNVTFRCDPISEHNRLYWYRQTLGQGPEFLTYFQNEAQLEKSRLLSDRFSAERPKGSFSTLEIQRTEQGDSAMYLCATTAILGGNTGELFFGEGSRLTVL.

DNA of the CDR3: TGTGCCTGGAGTGTTGGGACTAGCGGTTACAATGAGCAGTTCTTC. It translates to CAWSVGTSGYNEQFF. The chain combines TRBV30 with TRBJ2-1, with 11 bases aligning to TRBD2. Trimming removed 0 bases from V and 4 bases from J; junction bases left unmatched: 2. Germline V gene data show CDR1 as GTSNPN and CDR2 as SVGIG (reference sequence). This CDR3 spans 15 amino acids. The full variable domain, in which reference TRBV30 and TRBJ2-1 provide the parts outside the CDR3, is SQTIHQWPATLVQPVGSPLSLECTVEGTSNPNLYWYRQAAGRGLQLLFYSVGIGQISSEVPQNLSASRPQDRQFILSSKKLLLSDSGFYLCAWSVGTSGYNEQFFGPGTRLTVL.

This clone came up a few times. The V call is TRBV7-2, the J call TRBJ1-2; the D is unclear. The V end was cut by 7 bases, the J end by 1 base, with 10 bases between. This CDR3 is built from 13 residues. CDR1 is SGHTA, CDR2 FQGNSA, per germline. CDR3: CASKPTGNYGYTF. DNA for the CDR3: TGTGCCAGCAAACCGACGGGTAACTATGGCTACACCTTC.

This clone appeared a few times. J is TRBJ2-1 and V is TRBV18; TRBD2 aligns across 12 bases. Germline trimming cut 3 bases from V and 0 bases from J; bases unmatched to any gene: 6. Germline V gene data show CDR1 as KGHSH and CDR2 as LQKENI. This CDR3 region has 18 residues. This CDR3 is CASSPGLAGISSYNEQFF. DNA for the CDR3: TGTGCCAGCTCACCCGGACTAGCGGGGATAAGCTCCTACAATGAGCAGTTCTTC.

The chain joins TRBV5-5 to TRBJ2-7, with D unclear. From germline, CDR1 is SGHKS and CDR2 YYEKEE (reference sequence). The CDR3 sequence is 14 residues long. The germline V and J ends were trimmed by 0 bases and 2 bases, with 9 bases remaining between them. The CDR3, as DNA: TGTGCCAGCAGCTTGGATAGCTTGGCCTACGAGCAGTACTTC. Its translation is CASSLDSLAYEQYF.

The chain uses TRBV10-3 and TRBJ2-1, with 12 bases aligning to TRBD2. The V and J ends lost 8 bases and 5 bases, in that order; junction bases with no gene match: 4. In germline, CDR1 is ENHRY, CDR2 SYGVKD. The CDR3 consists of 14 residues. The CDR3 nucleotides are TGTGCCATCTCCCGGACTAGCGGGGACAATGAGCAGTTCTTC. Translated: CAISRTSGDNEQFF.

In this sample, this clone turned up a few times. This chain connects TRBV27 to TRBJ1-5; D is unresolved. The CDR3 consists of 17 residues. Trimming took 2 bases from V and 0 from J, leaving 14 bases between them. Germline loops: CDR1 MNHEY, CDR2 SMNVEV (reference sequence). The CDR3 region has the DNA TGTGCCAGCAGTTTAATTTGGGAGGCAGGTAGCAATCAGCCCCAGCATTTT. Its translation: CASSLIWEAGSNQPQHF.

The genes are TRBV7-8 and TRBJ1-2, with unresolved D. This CDR3 contains 11 residues. V was shortened by 8 bases and J by 2 bases, with 6 bases between the two germline ends. Germline values: CDR1 SGHVS, CDR2 FQNEAQ. As DNA, the CDR3 is TGTGCCAGCGGAGAGAACTATGGCTACACCTTC. This encodes CASGENYGYTF.

This clone has only a few counts. The chain uses TRBV7-9 and TRBJ1-3; 10 nucleotides line up with TRBD1. CDR1 is SEHNR and CDR2 is FQNEAQ in the germline V gene (reference sequence). Germline trimming cut 3 bases from V and 12 bases from J; bases unmatched to any gene: 8. The CDR3 is 14 residues long. This CDR3 reads CASSFGTGERSIYF. Here the CDR3 DNA reads TGTGCCAGCAGCTTTGGGACAGGGGAAAGGAGCATATATTTT.

The CDR3: CASSPGTSGPYNEQFF. CDR3 DNA sequence: TGTGCCAGCAGCCCCGGGACTAGCGGACCCTACAATGAGCAGTTCTTC. The V and J genes are TRBV11-3 and TRBJ2-1, with 11 bases lining up with TRBD2. With 5 bases clipped from V and 2 bases from J, the junction kept 5 bases outside the gene matches. Germline CDR1 and CDR2: SGHNT and YENEEA. The CDR3 covers 16 residues.

The V call is TRBV5-6, the J call TRBJ2-7; TRBD2 is a possible D gene (7 bases). Germline CDR1 reads SGHDT; CDR2 reads YYEEEE. Trimming left V 6 bases short and J 0 bases short, with 25 bases between. There are 18 residues in the CDR3. The chain's CDR3 is CASKGRVRGGQGSYEQYF. The CDR3 DNA reads TGTGCCAGCAAGGGGAGGGTCAGGGGTGGGCAAGGCTCCTACGAGCAGTACTTC. The variable domain in full, with the rest retrieved from reference TRBV5-6 and TRBJ2-7, is DAGVTQSPTHLIKTRGQQVTLRCSPKSGHDTVSWYQQALGQGPQFIFQYYEEEERQRGNFPDRFSGHQFPNYSSELNVNALLLGDSALYLCASKGRVRGGQGSYEQYFGPGTRLTVT.